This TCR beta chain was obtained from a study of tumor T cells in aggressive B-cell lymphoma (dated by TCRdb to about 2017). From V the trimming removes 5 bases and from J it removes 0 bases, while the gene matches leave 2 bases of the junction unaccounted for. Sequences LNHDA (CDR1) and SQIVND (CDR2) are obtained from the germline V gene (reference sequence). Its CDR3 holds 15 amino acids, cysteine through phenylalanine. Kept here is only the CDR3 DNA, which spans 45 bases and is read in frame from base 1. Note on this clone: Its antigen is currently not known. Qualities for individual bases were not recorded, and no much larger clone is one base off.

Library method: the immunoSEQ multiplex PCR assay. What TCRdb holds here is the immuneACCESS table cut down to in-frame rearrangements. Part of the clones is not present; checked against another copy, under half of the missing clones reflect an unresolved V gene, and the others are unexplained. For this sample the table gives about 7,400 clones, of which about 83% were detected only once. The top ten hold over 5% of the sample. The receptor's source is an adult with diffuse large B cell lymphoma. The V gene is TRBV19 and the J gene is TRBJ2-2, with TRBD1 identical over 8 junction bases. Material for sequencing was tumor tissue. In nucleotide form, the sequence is TGTGCCAGTAGTTCGGACAGGGCGAACACCGGGGAGCTGTTTTTT. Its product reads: CASSSDRANTGELFF. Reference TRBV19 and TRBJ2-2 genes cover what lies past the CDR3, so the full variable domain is DGGITQSPKYLFRKEGQNVTLSCEQNLNHDAMYWYRQDPGQGLRLIYYSQIVNDFQKGDIAEGYSVSREKKESFPLTVTSAQKNPTAFYLCASSSDRANTGELFFGEGSRLTVL.